This T cell receptor beta chain was sequenced during a study of cytomegalovirus exposure and HLA in healthy donors. Study overall: The roughly 110 validation repertoires were produced on the same platform as the 720 or so repertoires of the first cohort. This was reported in a later analysis.

The CDR3 loop spans 15 amino acids. Per germline, CDR1 SGHRS and CDR2 YFSETQ. With V trimmed by 0 bases and J by 9 bases, 4 bases remained unmatched. The study's findings and limits: Within the 95 to 150 validation repertoires, first-cohort TCR clusters tended to co-occur, according to a later analysis. There were 160 or so TCR beta chains listed as cytomegalovirus-associated. For cytomegalovirus status, the classifier reportedly gave diagnoses with high specificity and sensitivity.

The method was immunoSEQ multiplex PCR; TCRdb's version includes in-frame clones alone and lacks a portion of them. Here the sample spans 98,000 or so clones, approximately 85% being singletons. This clone has only a few counts. The antigen is not known. The gene calls are TRBV5-1 and TRBJ1-6; 9 bases are a match to TRBD1. The TCR originated in a woman aged 18-35 years in good health and CMV-seronegative. Sequencing used PBMCs. The CDR3 loop is CASSLGDREGSPLHF. CDR3 in DNA: TGCGCCAGCAGCTTGGGGGACAGGGAAGGTTCACCCCTCCACTTT. The full variable domain, its missing parts supplied by reference TRBV5-1 and TRBJ1-6, is KAGVTQTPRYLIKTRGQQVTLSCSPISGHRSVSWYQQTPGQGLQFLFEYFSETQRNKGNFPGRFSGRQFSNSRSEMNVSTLELGDSALYLCASSLGDREGSPLHFGNGTRLTVT.